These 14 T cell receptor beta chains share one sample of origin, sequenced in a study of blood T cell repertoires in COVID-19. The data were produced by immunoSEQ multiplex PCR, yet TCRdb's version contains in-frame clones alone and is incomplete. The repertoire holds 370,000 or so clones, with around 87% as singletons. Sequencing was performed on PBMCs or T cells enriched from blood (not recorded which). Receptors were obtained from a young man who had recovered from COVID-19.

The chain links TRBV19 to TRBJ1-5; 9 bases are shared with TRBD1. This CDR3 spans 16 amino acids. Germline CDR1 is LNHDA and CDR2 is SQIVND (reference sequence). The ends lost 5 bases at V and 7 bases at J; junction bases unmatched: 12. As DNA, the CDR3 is TGTGCCAGTAGTTCCCCTCCGGGACAGGGTGGGCAGCCCCAGCATTTT. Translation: CASSSPPGQGGQPQHF.

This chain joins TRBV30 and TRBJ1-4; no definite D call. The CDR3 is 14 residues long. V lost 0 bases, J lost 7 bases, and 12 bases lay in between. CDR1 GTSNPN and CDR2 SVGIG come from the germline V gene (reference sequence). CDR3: CAWSVPEKIEKLFF. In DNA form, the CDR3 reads TGTGCCTGGAGTGTCCCGGAGAAGATTGAAAAACTGTTTTTT.

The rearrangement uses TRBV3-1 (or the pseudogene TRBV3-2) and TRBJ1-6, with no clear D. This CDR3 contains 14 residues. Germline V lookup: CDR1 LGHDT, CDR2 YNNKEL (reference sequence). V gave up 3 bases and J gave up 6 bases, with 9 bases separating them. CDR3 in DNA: TGTGCCAGCAGCCAGCCGGAGCCTAATTCACCCCTCCACTTT. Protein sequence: CASSQPEPNSPLHF.

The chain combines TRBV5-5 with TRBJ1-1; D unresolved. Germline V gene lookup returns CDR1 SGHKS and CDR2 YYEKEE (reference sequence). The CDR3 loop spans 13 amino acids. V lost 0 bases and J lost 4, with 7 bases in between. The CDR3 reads CASSLGAFTEAFF. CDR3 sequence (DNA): TGTGCCAGCAGCTTGGGGGCATTCACTGAAGCTTTCTTT.

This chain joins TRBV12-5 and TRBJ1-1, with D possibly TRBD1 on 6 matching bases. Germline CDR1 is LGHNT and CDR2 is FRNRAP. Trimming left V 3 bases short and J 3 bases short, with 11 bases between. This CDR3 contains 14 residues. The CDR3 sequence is CASGFATGDTEAFF. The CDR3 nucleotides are TGTGCTAGTGGTTTCGCGACAGGAGACACTGAAGCTTTCTTT.

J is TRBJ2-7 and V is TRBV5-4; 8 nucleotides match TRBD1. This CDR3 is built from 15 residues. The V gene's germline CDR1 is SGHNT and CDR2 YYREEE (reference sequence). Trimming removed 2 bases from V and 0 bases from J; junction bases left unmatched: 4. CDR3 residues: CASSFPGTGSYEQYF. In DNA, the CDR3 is TGTGCCAGCAGCTTTCCCGGGACAGGCTCCTACGAGCAGTACTTC. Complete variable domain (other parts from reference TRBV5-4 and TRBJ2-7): ETGVTQSPTHLIKTRGQQVTLRCSSQSGHNTVSWYQQALGQGPQFIFQYYREEENGRGNFPPRFSGLQFPNYSSELNVNALELDDSALYLCASSFPGTGSYEQYFGPGTRLTVT.

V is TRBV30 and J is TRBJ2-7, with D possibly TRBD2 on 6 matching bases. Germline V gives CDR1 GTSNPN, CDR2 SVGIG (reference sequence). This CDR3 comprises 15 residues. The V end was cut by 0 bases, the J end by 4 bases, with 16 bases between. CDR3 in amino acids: CAWSVRGWGTYEQYF. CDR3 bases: TGTGCCTGGAGTGTACGAGGCTGGGGGACTTACGAGCAGTACTTC.

The CDR3 DNA follows: TGCGCCAGCAGCAAGGGACAGGGGGAAAGCACAGATACGCAGTATTTT. As protein: CASSKGQGESTDTQYF. The V gene is TRBV5-1, the J gene TRBJ2-3; 11 bases are shared with TRBD1. The CDR3 spans 16 residues. Germline CDR1 reads SGHRS; CDR2 reads YFSETQ. With 4 bases clipped from V and 0 bases from J, the junction kept 4 bases outside the gene matches.

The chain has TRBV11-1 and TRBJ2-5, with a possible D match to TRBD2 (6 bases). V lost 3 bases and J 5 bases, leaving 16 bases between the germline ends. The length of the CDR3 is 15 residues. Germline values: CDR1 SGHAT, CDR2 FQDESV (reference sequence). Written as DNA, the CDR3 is TGTGCCAGCAGCTTGAAAGCCGGGAGAGGGGAGACCCAGTACTTC. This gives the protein CASSLKAGRGETQYF.

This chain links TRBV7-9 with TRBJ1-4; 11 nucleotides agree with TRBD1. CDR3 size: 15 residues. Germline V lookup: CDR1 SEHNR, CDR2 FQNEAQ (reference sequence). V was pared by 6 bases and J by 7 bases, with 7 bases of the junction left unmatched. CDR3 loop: CASRGQGGRGEKLFF. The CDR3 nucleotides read TGTGCCAGCAGGGGACAGGGGGGACGCGGTGAAAAACTGTTTTTT.

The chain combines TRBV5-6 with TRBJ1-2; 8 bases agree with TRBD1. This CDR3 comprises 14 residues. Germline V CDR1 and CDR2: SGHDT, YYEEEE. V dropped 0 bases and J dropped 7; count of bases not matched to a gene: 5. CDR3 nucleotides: TGTGCCAGCAGCTTGGACAGGGGGATGGTTGGCTACACCTTC. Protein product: CASSLDRGMVGYTF. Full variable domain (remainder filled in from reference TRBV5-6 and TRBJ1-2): DAGVTQSPTHLIKTRGQQVTLRCSPKSGHDTVSWYQQALGQGPQFIFQYYEEEERQRGNFPDRFSGHQFPNYSSELNVNALLLGDSALYLCASSLDRGMVGYTFGSGTRLTVV.

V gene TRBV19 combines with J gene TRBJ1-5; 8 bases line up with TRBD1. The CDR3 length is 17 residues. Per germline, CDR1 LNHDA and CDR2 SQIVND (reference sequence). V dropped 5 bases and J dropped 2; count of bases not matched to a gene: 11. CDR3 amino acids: CASSLSPRGQGNQPQHF. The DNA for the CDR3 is TGTGCCAGTAGTCTCTCCCCCAGGGGGCAAGGCAATCAGCCCCAGCATTTT.

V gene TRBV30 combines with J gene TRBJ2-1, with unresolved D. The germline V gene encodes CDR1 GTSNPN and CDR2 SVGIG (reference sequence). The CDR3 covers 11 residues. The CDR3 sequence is CAGAQFGEQFF. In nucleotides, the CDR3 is TGTGCTGGAGCGCAGTTCGGTGAGCAGTTCTTC.

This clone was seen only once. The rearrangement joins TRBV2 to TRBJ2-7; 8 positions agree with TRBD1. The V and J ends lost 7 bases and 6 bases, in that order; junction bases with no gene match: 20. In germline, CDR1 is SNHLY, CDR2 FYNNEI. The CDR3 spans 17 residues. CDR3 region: CASIRGQGRFLTPEQYF. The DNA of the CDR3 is TGTGCCAGCATTAGAGGACAGGGAAGATTCTTAACGCCCGAGCAGTACTTC.